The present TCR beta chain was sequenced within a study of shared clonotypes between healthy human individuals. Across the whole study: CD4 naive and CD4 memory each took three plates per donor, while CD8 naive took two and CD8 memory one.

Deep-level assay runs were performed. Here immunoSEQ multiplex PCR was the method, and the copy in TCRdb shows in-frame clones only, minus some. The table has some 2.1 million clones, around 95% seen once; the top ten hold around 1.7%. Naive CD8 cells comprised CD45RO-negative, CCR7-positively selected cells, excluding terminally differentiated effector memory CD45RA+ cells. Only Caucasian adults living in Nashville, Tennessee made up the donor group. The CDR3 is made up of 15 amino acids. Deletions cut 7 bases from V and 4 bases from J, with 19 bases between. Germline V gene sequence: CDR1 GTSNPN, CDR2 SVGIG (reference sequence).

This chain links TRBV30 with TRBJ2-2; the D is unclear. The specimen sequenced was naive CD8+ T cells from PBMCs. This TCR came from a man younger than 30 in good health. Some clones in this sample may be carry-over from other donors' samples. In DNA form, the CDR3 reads TGTGCCTCCTACGGCTTTGGTCCGCGCACCGGGGAGCTGTTTTTT. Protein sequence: CASYGFGPRTGELFF.